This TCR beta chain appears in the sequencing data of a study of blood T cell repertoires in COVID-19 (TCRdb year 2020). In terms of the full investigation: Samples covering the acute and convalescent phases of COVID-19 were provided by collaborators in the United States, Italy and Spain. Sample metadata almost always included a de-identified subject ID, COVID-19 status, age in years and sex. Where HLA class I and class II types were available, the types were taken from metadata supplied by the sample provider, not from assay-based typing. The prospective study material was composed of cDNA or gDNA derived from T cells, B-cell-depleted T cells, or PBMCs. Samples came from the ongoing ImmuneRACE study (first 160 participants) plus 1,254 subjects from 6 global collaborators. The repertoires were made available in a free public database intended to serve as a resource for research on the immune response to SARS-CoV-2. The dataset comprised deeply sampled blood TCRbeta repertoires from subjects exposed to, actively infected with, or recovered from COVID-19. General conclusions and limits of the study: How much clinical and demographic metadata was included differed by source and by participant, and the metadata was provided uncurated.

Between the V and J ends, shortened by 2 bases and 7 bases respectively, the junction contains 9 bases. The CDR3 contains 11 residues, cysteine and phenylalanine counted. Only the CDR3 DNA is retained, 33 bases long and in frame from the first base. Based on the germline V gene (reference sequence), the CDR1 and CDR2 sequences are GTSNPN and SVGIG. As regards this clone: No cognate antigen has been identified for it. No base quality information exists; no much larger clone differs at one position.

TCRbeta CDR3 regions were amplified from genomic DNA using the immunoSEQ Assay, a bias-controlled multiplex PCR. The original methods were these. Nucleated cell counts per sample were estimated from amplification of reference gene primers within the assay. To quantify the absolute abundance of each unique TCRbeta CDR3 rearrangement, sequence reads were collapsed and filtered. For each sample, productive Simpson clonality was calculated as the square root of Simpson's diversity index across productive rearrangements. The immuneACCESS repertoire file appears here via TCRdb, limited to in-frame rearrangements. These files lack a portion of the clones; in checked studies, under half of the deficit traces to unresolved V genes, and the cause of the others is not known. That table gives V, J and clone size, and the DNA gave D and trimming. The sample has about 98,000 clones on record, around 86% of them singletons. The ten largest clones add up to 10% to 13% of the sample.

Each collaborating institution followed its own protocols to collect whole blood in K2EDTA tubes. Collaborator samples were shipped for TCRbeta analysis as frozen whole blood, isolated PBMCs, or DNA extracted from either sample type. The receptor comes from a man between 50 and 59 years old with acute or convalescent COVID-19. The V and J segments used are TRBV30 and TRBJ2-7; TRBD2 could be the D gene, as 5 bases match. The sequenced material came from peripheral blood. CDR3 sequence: CAWSRGLEQYF. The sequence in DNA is TGTGCCTGGAGTAGAGGGTTAGAGCAGTACTTC.